This is a list of T cell receptor beta chains from one sample in a study of technical replicates of blood from a handful of donors. Data came from immunoSEQ multiplex PCR; TCRdb stores just in-frame clones and leaves some out. Here the sample spans about 79,000 clones, 94% being singletons. Specimen: T cells isolated from PBMCs. These receptors were taken from a human donor in good health. The CDR3 runs from the conserved cysteine through the conserved F or W. The D gene is left open where the match is weak. A row's size may be missing; if present it is once, few, many or a size class.

- TRBJ2-1 TRBD2 TRBV28 TGTGCCAGCAGCCCCGGCGGGAGACTAGCGGGGGGACCAACAAGCTCCTACAATGAGCAGTTCTTC CASSPGGRLAGGPTSSYNEQFF
- TRBJ2-6 - TRBV27 TGTGCCAGCAGTCTAGCCGGGGGTCTTCAATACGATGGCGTCCTGACTTTC CASSLAGGLQYDGVLTF
- TRBJ2-7 - TRBV14 TGTGCCAGCAGCACCTTCTTGAGCGCATCCTACGAGCAGTACTTC CASSTFLSASYEQYF
- TRBJ2-3 TRBD2 TRBV10-3 TGTGCCATCAGTGCAGAGCGGGAGGGCACAGATACGCAGTATTTT CAISAEREGTDTQYF
- TRBJ2-7 TRBD1 TRBV5-1 TGCGCCAGCAGCCCGGCCTACTCCCGGGACAGGGAAGCCTACGAGCAGTACTTC CASSPAYSRDREAYEQYF
once TRBJ1-5 - TRBV4-1 TGCGCCAGCAGCCAAGGGGAGCTCCAGGGCAATCAGCCCCAGCATTTT CASSQGELQGNQPQHF
- TRBJ2-3 TRBD2 TRBV9 TGTGCCAGCAGCGCGACTAGCGGGAAATATACAGATACGCAGTATTTT CASSATSGKYTDTQYF
- TRBJ1-1 - TRBV6-4 TGTGCCAGCAGTGAAGGGGCCGACACTGAAGCTTTCTTT CASSEGADTEAFF
- TRBJ2-7 - TRBV7-9 TGTGCCAGCAGCTTAGGGCTAGCCCTTCGCTACGAGCAGTACTTC CASSLGLALRYEQYF
- TRBJ2-7 - TRBV28 TGTGCCAGCAGAGCGGGACACAGTTACGAGCAGTACTTC CASRAGHSYEQYF
- TRBJ1-1 - TRBV12-5 TGTGCTAGTGGTTTAGATCTGGGACACGAGAACACTGAAGCTTTCTTT CASGLDLGHENTEAFF
- TRBJ2-1 - TRBV20-1 TGCAGTGCTAGTTTATTCCATGAGCAGTTCTTC CSASLFHEQFF
- TRBJ2-1 TRBD2 TRBV19 TGTGCCAGTAGTGGACTAGCGGGAGGTCCCAATGAGCAGTTCTTC CASSGLAGGPNEQFF
once TRBJ2-7 - TRBV19 TGTGCCAGTAGTATGGAGACAGGACGCCCCTACGAGCAGTACTTC CASSMETGRPYEQYF